This TCR beta chain was sequenced during a study of blood T cell repertoires in COVID-19. Germline-derived CDR1 and CDR2 are SGHTS and YDEGEE. The J segment lost 1 base and the V segment lost 0 bases, leaving 6 bases of the junction unmatched. CDR3 length equals 16 residues. The table came from immunoSEQ multiplex PCR; TCRdb's copy has only in-frame clones and leaves some out. Of 13,000 to 15,000 clones listed, 83% were seen once; the top ten hold over 15%. Sequences were obtained from peripheral blood. The clonotype comes from a man aged 35 to 55 with active or convalescent COVID-19. This chain connects TRBV5-8 to TRBJ1-1; 7 bases fit TRBD1. The DNA of the CDR3 is TGTGCCAGCAGCTTGGCGTACAGGGGTGGGAACACTGAAGCTTTCTTT. Protein sequence: CASSLAYRGGNTEAFF.